This T cell receptor beta chain comes out of a study of cytomegalovirus exposure and HLA in healthy donors. Study-wide results and caveats: Versus the approximately 700-donor mean, an Asian-associated ancestry cluster reportedly showed fewer N-insertions in a later analysis. Researchers reportedly found TCR beta sequences accurately predicted most subjects' HLA-A and HLA-B alleles.

In the PCR, 60 Vbeta and 13 Jbeta primers were used. Generated by immunoSEQ multiplex PCR, the TCRdb table keeps only in-frame clones and is missing some. The table lists 130,000 or so clones, roughly 79% of them singletons. Comment on this clone: Its antigen is not identified.

Healthy bone marrow donors made up the donors. Unmatched junction bases numbered 10, after V lost 7 bases and J lost 5 bases. Germline V lookup: CDR1 MRHNA, CDR2 SNTAGT. The CDR3 loop spans 16 amino acids. The chain has TRBV6-4 and TRBJ2-1; the match to TRBD1 covers 11 bases. The receptor comes from a young woman in good health and CMV-seronegative. Sequences were obtained from PBMCs. CDR3 region: CASTQTGTGGDNEQFF. The CDR3 coding sequence is TGTGCCAGCACTCAGACCGGGACAGGGGGGGACAATGAGCAGTTCTTC.